The sample holds a few counts of the clone carrying this T cell receptor (beta chain). Antigen specificity is unknown. The CDR3 spans 14 residues. The V and J ends lost 4 bases and 4 bases, in that order; junction bases with no gene match: 3. CDR1 and CDR2 from the germline V gene are MNHNY and SVGAGI (reference sequence). The PCR made use of 60 Vbeta and 13 Jbeta primers. Only in-frame clones appear in the TCRdb table, and some are missing; sequencing was by immunoSEQ multiplex PCR. Counted here are 75,000 to 100,000 clones, about 8% occurring once; the ten biggest clones make up under 3%. This sample stems from a study of cytomegalovirus exposure and HLA in healthy donors. Study-level findings and limits: Later genetic work tied a missense DCLRE1C variant to beta-chain V and J trimming. The study listed about 150 cytomegalovirus-associated TCR beta chains.

The sequencing input was PBMCs. The rearrangement links TRBV6-6 to TRBJ2-1; the match to TRBD1 covers 8 bases. This clonotype was sampled from a man aged 45-65 years in good health and CMV-seronegative. CDR3 sequence (DNA): TGTGCCAGCAGTTTCCAGGGGGCGTACAATGAGCAGTTCTTC. It codes for CASSFQGAYNEQFF.